This T cell receptor (beta chain) was profiled in a study of T cell repertoires in cytomegalovirus infection (dated by TCRdb to about 2019). In the study overall: Donor HLA type was relevant to the analysis, because carriage of CMV infection together with the matching HLA type was indicated by public TCR beta signatures. The paper as a whole reports these results and caveats: In both this cohort and an independent cohort of 352 donors, the cumulative frequency of public TCR beta family members distinguished carriers of CMV infection plus the relevant HLA type. The ex vivo response was dominated by HLA-C-restricted CMV-specific TCR beta clonotypes, which also provided the single most frequent clonotype in two of eight donors.

The germline V gene (reference sequence) provides CDR1 MNHNY and CDR2 SVGAGI. The CDR3 numbers 13 residues from cysteine through phenylalanine. Solely the CDR3 DNA is kept, with 39 bases framed from the first base. Sequencing was carried out with an Illumina HiSeq 1500. The raw public reads went through TCRdb reprocessing: fastp at Q25, MiXCR clone calling, in-frame beta chains kept. Identical CDR3 protein sequences are pooled into one entry, listed with their most common genes and DNA. This sample holds more than 650,000 distinct CDR3 sequences; roughly 35% were observed only once. The leading ten clones occupy roughly 2.9% of the sample. In the case of this clonotype: It lacks a known antigen. The record has no base qualities; no much larger clone is one base away.

The sequencing sample was made of PBMCs. This receptor chain uses TRBV6-6 and TRBJ2-1, and the D gene may be TRBD2, 5 bases matching. The receptor was isolated from a human donor in good health (CMV status not recorded). Some clones in this sample may be carry-over from other donors' samples. The CDR3 sequence is CAGSRQSYNEQFF. DNA sequence: TGTGCGGGGAGTCGCCAATCGTACAATGAGCAGTTCTTC.